This entry is about one T cell receptor beta chain. No antigen is known for it. This sample was taken from a study of shared clonotypes between healthy human individuals. CDR1 LNHNV and CDR2 YYDKDF come from the germline V gene (reference sequence). This CDR3 has 14 amino acids. V was cut by 4 bases and J by 2 bases, with 12 bases left in between. Donors, without exception, were Caucasian adults residing in Nashville, Tennessee. The investigators split CD4+ cells into a CD45RA+ naive subset and a CD45RA-negative memory subset. Study results and limitations: What naive subsets generally showed was a larger estimated richness than memory subsets showed.

The assay used deep level. Sequenced by immunoSEQ multiplex PCR; TCRdb stores in-frame clones only, minus some. The data show approximately 240,000 clones, 65% seen once. This clonotype was obtained from a young man in good health. The sequencing input was memory CD4+ T cells sorted from blood. Subset denoted: CD45RA-negative fraction. This chain connects TRBV15 to TRBJ2-7; weak D call: TRBD2 (5 bases). The CDR3 bases are TGTGCCACCAGCACGCGGACGGGAACCTACGAGCAGTACTTC. Its translation is CATSTRTGTYEQYF. Filled out from reference TRBV15 and TRBJ2-7, the complete variable domain reads DAMVIQNPRYQVTQFGKPVTLSCSQTLNHNVMYWYQQKSSQAPKLLFHYYDKDFNNEADTPDNFQSRRPNTSFCFLDIRSPGLGDTAMYLCATSTRTGTYEQYFGPGTRLTVT.